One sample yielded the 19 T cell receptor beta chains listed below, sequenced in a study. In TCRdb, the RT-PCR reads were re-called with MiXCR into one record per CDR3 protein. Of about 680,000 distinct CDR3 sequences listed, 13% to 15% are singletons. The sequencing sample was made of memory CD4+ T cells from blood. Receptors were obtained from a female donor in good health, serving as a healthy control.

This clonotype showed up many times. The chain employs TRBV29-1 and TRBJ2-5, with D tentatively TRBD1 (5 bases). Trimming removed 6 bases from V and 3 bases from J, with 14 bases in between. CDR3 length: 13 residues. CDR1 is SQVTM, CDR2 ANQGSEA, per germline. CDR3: CSVHIDSEETQYF. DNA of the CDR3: TGCAGCGTCCATATTGACAGTGAAGAGACCCAGTACTTC. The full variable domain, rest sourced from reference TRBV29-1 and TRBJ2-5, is SAVISQKPSRDICQRGTSLTIQCQVDSQVTMMFWYRQQPGQSLTLIATANQGSEATYESGFVIDKFPISRPNLTFSTLTVSNMSPEDSSIYLCSVHIDSEETQYFGPGTRLLVL.

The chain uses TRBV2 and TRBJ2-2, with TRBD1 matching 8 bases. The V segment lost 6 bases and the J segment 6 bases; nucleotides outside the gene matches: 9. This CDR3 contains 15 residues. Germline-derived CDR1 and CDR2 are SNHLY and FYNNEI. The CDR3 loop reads CASRTGTGVAGELFF. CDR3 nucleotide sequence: TGTGCCAGCAGGACCGGGACAGGAGTAGCCGGGGAGCTGTTTTTT.

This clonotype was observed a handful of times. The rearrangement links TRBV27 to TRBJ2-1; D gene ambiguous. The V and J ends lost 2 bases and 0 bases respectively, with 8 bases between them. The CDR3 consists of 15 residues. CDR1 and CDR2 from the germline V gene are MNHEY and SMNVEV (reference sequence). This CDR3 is CASSLGNPSYNEQFF. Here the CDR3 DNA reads TGTGCCAGCAGTTTAGGGAATCCCTCCTACAATGAGCAGTTCTTC.

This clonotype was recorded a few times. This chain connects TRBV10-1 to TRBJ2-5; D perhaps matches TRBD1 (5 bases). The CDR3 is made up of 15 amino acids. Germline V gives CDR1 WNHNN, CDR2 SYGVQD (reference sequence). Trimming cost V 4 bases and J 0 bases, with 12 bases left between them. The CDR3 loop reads CASSGGTPYQETQYF. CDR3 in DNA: TGCGCCAGCAGTGGGGGCACCCCGTACCAAGAGACCCAGTACTTC.

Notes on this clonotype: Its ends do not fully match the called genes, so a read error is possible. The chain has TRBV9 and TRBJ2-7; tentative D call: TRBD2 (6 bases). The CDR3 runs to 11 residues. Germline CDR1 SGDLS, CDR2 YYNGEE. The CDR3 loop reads CASSGGRGIRF. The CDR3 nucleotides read TGTGCCAGCAGCGGGGGTCGGGGGATCCGGTTC.

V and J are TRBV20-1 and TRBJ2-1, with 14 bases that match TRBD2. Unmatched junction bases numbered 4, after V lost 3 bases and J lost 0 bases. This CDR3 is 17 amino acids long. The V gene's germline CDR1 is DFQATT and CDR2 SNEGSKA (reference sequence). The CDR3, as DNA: TGCAGTGCTAGTCGACTAGCGGGAGGGAGCTCCTACAATGAGCAGTTCTTC. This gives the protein CSASRLAGGSSYNEQFF.

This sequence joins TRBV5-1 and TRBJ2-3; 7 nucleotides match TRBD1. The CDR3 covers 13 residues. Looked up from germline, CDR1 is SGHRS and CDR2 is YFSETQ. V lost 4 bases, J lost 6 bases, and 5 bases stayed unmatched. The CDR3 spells CASSTIQGDTQYF. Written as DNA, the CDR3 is TGCGCCAGCAGCACAATACAGGGGGATACGCAGTATTTT.

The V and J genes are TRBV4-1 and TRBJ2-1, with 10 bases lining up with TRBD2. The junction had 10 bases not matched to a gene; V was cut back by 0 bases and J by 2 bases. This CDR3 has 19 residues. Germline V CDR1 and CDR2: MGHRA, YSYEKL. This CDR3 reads CASSQEASGRIGAYNEQFF. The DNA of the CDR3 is TGCGCCAGCAGCCAAGAGGCTAGCGGGAGAATTGGGGCCTACAATGAGCAGTTCTTC.

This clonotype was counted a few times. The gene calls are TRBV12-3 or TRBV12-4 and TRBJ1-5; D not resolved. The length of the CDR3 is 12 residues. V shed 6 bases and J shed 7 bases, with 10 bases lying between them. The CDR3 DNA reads TGTGCCAGCAGCCTTCCATCCCAGCCCCAGCATTTT. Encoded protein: CASSLPSQPQHF.

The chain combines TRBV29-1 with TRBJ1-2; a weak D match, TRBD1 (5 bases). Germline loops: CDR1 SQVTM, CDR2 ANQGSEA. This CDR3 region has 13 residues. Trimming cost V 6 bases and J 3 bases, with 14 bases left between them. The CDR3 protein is CSVRDFGDYGYTF. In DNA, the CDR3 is TGCAGCGTGAGGGACTTCGGCGACTATGGCTACACCTTC.

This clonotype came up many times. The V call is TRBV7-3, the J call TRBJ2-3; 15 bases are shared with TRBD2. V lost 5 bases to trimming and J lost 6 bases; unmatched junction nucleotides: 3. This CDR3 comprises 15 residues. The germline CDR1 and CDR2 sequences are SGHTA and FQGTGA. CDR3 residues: CASSPGLAGGDTQYF. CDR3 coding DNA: TGTGCCAGCAGCCCCGGACTAGCGGGGGGGGATACGCAGTATTTT.

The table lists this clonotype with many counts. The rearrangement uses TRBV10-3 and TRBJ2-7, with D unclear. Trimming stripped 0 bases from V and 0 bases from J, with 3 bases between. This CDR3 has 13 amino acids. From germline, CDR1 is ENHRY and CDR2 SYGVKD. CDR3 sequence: CAISESNSYEQYF. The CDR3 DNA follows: TGTGCCATCAGTGAGTCCAACTCCTACGAGCAGTACTTC.

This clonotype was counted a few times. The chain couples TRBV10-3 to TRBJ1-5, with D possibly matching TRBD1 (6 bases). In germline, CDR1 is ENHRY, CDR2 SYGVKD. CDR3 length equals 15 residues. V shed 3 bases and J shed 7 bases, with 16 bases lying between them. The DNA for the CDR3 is TGTGCCATCAGTGATAATGGGGGGCAAGGCCAGCCCCAGCATTTT. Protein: CAISDNGGQGQPQHF.

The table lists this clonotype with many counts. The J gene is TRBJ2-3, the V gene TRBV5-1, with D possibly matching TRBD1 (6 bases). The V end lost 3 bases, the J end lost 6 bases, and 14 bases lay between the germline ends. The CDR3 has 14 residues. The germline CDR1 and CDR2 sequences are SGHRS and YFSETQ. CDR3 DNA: TGCGCCAGCAGCTCCCCTGGGGGCGAGGATACGCAGTATTTT. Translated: CASSSPGGEDTQYF.

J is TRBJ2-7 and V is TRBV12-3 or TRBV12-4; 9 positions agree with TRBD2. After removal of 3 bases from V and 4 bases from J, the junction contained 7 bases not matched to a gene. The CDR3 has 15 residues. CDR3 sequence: CASSFSGTSRYEQYF. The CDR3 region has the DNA TGTGCCAGCAGTTTCTCCGGGACTAGCCGGTACGAGCAGTACTTC.

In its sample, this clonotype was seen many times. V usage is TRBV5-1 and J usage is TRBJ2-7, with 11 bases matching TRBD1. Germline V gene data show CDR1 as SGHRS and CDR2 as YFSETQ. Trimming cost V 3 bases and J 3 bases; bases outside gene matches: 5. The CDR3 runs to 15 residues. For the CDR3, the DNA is TGCGCCAGCAGCTCGGGGACAGGGGGAATCTACGAGCAGTACTTC. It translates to CASSSGTGGIYEQYF.

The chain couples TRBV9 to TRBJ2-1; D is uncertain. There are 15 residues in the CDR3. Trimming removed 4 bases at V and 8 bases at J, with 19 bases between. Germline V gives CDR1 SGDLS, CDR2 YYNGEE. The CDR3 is CASSTRASARDEQFF. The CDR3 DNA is TGTGCCAGCAGCACCCGGGCCTCCGCCAGAGATGAGCAGTTCTTC.

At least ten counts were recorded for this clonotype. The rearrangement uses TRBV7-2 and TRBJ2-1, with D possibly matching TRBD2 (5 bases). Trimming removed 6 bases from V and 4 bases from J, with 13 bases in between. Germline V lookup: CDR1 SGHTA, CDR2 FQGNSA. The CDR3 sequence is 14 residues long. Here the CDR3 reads CASSPSGPYNEQFF. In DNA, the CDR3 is TGTGCCAGCAGTCCAAGCGGACCTTACAATGAGCAGTTCTTC.

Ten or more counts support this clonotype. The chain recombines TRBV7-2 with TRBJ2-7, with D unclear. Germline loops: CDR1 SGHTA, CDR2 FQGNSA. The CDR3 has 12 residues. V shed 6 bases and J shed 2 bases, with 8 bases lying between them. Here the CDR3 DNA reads TGTGCCAGCAGTTTCCCAACCTACGAGCAGTACTTC. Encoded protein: CASSFPTYEQYF.